The subject of this entry is one TCR beta chain. The data were taken from a study of graft-versus-host responses after intestinal transplantation. Data came from immunoSEQ multiplex PCR; TCRdb stores just in-frame clones and leaves some out. The sample carries roughly 15,000 clones, 25% to 40% recorded once. CDR3 length: 19 residues. Germline lookup yields CDR1 SGHRS and CDR2 YFSETQ. V lost 1 base to trimming and J lost 9 bases; unmatched junction nucleotides: 22. This clonotype was obtained from a human patient who received an intestinal transplant. The V call is TRBV5-1, the J call TRBJ2-1; TRBD2 agrees at 7 bases. The specimen comprised alloreactive CD4+ T cells from a mixed lymphocyte reaction culture, sampled before intestinal transplant. Indicated subset: CFSE-low proliferating T cells sorted from approximately 6-day pre-transplant mixed lymphocyte reaction (GvH or HvG direction). The CDR3 nucleotides are TGCGCCAGCAGCTTGACGCGGGAGTACGTATGGGACGGCGTGGGTGAGCAGTTCTTC. This sequence encodes CASSLTREYVWDGVGEQFF.